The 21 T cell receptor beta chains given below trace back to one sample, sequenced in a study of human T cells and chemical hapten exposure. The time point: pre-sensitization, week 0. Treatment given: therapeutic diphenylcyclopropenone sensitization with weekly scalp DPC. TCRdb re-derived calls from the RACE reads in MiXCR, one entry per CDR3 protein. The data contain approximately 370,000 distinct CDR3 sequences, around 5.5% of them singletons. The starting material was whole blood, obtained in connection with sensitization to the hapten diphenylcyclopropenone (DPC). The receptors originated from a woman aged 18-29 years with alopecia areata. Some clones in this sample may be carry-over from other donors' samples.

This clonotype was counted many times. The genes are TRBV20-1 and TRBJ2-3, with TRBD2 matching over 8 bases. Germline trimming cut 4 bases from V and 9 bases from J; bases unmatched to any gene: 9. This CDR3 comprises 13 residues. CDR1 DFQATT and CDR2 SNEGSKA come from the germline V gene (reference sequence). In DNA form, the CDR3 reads TGCAGTGCTATTACGGGGGGGACGGGGACGCAGTATTTT. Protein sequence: CSAITGGTGTQYF.

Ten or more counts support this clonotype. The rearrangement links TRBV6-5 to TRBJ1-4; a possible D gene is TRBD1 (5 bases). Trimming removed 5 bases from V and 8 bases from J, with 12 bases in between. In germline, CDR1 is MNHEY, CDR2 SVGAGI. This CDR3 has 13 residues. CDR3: CASSRGIGEKLFF. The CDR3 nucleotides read TGTGCCAGCAGTCGGGGGATTGGCGAAAAACTGTTTTTT.

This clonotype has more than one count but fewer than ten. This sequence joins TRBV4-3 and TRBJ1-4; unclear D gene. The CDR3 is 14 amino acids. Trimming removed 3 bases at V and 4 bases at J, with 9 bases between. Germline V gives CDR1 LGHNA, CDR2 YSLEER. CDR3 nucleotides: TGCGCCAGCAGCCAGGAGACCCGTAATGAAAAACTGTTTTTT. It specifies CASSQETRNEKLFF.

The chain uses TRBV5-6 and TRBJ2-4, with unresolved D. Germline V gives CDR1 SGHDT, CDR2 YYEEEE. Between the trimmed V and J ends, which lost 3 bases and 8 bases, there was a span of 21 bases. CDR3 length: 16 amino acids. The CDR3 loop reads CASSSGPTKGPYIQYF. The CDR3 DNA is TGTGCCAGCAGCTCCGGGCCCACCAAGGGCCCTTACATTCAGTACTTC. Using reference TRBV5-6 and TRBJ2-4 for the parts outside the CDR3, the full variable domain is DAGVTQSPTHLIKTRGQQVTLRCSPKSGHDTVSWYQQALGQGPQFIFQYYEEEERQRGNFPDRFSGHQFPNYSSELNVNALLLGDSALYLCASSSGPTKGPYIQYFGAGTRLSVL.

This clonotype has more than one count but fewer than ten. CDR3 nucleotides: TGCAGTGCTAGGGGACTAGCGGGGGGGATAGATACGCAGTATTTT. Protein: CSARGLAGGIDTQYF. The rearrangement links TRBV20-1 to TRBJ2-3; TRBD2 matches 16 bases. J gave up 5 bases and V 3 bases, and 2 bases lay outside the gene matches. The V gene's germline CDR1 is DFQATT and CDR2 SNEGSKA (reference sequence). The CDR3 has 15 amino acids.

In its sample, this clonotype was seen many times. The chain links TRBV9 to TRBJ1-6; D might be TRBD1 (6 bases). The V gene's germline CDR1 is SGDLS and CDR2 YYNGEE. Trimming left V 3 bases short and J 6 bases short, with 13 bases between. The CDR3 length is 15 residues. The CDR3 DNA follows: TGTGCCAGCAGCGCAACACAGGGACCTAATTCACCCCTCCACTTT. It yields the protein CASSATQGPNSPLHF.

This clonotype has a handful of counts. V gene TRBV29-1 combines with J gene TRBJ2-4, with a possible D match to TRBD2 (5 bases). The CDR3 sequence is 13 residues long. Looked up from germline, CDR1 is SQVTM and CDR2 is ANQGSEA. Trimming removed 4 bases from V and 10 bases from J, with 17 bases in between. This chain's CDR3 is CSVGEGPFQIQYF. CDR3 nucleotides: TGCAGCGTTGGAGAGGGCCCCTTTCAAATTCAGTACTTC. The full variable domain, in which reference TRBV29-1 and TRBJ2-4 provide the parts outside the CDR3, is SAVISQKPSRDICQRGTSLTIQCQVDSQVTMMFWYRQQPGQSLTLIATANQGSEATYESGFVIDKFPISRPNLTFSTLTVSNMSPEDSSIYLCSVGEGPFQIQYFGAGTRLSVL.

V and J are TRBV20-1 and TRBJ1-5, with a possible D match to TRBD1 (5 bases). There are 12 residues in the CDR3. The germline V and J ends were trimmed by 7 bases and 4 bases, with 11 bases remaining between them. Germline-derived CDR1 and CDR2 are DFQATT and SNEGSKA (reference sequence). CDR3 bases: TGCAGTGTTGGACACCCTAATCAGCCCCAGCATTTT. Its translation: CSVGHPNQPQHF.

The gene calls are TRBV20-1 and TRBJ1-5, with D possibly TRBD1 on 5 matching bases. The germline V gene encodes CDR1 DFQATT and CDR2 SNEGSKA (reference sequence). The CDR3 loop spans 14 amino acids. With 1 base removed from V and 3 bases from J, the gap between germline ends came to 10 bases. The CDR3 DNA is TGCAGTGCTAGAGTCCCGGGGGTCAATCAGCCCCAGCATTTT. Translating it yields CSARVPGVNQPQHF.

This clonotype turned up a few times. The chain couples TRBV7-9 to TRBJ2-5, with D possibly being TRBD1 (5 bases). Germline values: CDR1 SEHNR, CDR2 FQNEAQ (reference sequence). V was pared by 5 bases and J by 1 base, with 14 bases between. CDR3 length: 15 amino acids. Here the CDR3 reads CASSRSLGVQETQYF. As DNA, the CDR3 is TGTGCCAGCAGCCGGAGCCTAGGGGTCCAAGAGACCCAGTACTTC.

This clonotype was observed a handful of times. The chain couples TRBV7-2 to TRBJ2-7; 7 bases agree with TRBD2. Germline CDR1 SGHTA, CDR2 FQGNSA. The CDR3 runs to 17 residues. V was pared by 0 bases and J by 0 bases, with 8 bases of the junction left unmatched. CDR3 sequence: CASSLATSSGSSYEQYF. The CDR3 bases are TGTGCCAGCAGCTTAGCGACGTCTAGCGGTAGCTCCTACGAGCAGTACTTC.

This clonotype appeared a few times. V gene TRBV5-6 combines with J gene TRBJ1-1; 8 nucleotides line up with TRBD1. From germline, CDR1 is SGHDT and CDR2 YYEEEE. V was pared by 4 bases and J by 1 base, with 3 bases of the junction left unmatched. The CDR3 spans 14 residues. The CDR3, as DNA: TGTGCCAGCAGCATTGGACAGGGGAACACTGAAGCTTTCTTT. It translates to CASSIGQGNTEAFF.

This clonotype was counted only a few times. This CDR3 is CASSAGTGVWTGELFF. The CDR3 DNA reads TGTGCCAGCAGTGCCGGGACAGGGGTCTGGACCGGGGAGCTGTTTTTT. This chain uses TRBV12-3 or TRBV12-4 with TRBJ2-2, with 10 nucleotides matching TRBD1. V trimming: 5 bases; J trimming: 5 bases; junction bases outside the gene matches: 8. This CDR3 comprises 16 residues.

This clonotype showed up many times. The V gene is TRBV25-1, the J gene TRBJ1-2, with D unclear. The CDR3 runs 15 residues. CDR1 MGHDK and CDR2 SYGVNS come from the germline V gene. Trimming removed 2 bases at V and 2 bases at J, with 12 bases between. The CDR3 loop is CASSEGAGFNYGYTF. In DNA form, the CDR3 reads TGTGCCAGCAGTGAAGGCGCAGGATTCAACTATGGCTACACCTTC.

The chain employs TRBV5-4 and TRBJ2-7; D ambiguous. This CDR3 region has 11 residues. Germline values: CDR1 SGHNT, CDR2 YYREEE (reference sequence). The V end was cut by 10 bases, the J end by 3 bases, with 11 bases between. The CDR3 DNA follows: TGTGCCCTTGGGGTGGGCTACGAGCAGTACTTC. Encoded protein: CALGVGYEQYF.

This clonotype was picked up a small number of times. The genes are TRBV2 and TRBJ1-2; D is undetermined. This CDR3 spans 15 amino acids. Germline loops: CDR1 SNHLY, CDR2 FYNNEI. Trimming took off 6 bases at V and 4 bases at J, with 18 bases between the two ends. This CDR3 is CASRYYRTESYGYTF. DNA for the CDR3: TGTGCCAGCAGGTACTATCGGACGGAAAGCTATGGCTACACCTTC.

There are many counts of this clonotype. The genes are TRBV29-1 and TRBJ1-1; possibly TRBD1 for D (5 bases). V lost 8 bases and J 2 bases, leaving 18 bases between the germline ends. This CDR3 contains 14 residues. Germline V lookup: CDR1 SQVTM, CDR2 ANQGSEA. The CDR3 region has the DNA TGCAGCATCCAACGTGGGACGGCTAACACTGAAGCTTTCTTT. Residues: CSIQRGTANTEAFF. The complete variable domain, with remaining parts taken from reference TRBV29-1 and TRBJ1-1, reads SAVISQKPSRDICQRGTSLTIQCQVDSQVTMMFWYRQQPGQSLTLIATANQGSEATYESGFVIDKFPISRPNLTFSTLTVSNMSPEDSSIYLCSIQRGTANTEAFFGQGTRLTVV.

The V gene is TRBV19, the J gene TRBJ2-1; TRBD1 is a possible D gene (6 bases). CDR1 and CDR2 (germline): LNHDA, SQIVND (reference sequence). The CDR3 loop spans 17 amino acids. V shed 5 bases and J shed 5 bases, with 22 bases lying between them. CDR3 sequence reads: CASSPLQGIGVHNEQFF. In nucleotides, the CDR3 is TGTGCCAGTAGTCCACTCCAGGGGATTGGGGTACACAATGAGCAGTTCTTC.

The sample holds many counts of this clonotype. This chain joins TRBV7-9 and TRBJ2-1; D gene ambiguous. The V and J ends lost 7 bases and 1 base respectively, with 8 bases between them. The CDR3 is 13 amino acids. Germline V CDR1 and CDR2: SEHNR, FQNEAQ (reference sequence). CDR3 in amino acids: CASNGPSYNEQFF. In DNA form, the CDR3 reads TGTGCCAGCAACGGGCCATCCTACAATGAGCAGTTCTTC.

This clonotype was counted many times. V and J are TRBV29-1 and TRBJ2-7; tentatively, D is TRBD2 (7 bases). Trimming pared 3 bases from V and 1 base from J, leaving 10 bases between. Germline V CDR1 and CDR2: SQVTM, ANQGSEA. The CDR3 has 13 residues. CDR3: CSVEGGQSYEQYF. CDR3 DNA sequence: TGCAGCGTTGAGGGGGGGCAGTCCTACGAGCAGTACTTC.

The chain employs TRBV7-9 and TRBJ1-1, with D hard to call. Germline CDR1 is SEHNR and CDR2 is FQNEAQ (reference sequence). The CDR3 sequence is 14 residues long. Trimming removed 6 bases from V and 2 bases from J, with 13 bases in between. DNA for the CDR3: TGTGCCAGCAGGCCAGGCGAGGGAAACACTGAAGCTTTCTTT. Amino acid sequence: CASRPGEGNTEAFF.